The present entry profiles one T cell receptor (beta chain) with its context. Its target is unknown. Clones were read by immunoSEQ multiplex PCR, and TCRdb kept only the in-frame ones, dropping some. Of some 1 million clones listed, more than 60% were seen once; the top ten hold approximately 1.5%. The sample comes from a study of shared clonotypes between healthy human individuals. Regarding the study as a whole: In general, naive subsets displayed greater estimated richness than memory subsets did.

The CDR3 length is 15 residues. V lost 4 bases to trimming and J lost 4 bases; unmatched junction nucleotides: 2. Per germline, CDR1 MGHRA and CDR2 YSYEKL. The gene calls are TRBV4-1 and TRBJ2-7; TRBD2 aligns across 15 bases. Sequencing was done on a sample of memory CD4+ T cells sorted from blood. Noted subset: CD45RA-negative fraction. The TCR sequence derives from a man between 18 and 29 years old in good health. The CDR3 DNA reads TGCGCCAGCAGCCCAGGACTAGCGGGAGGGTACGAGCAGTACTTC. As protein: CASSPGLAGGYEQYF.